The next 23 T cell receptor beta chains were all read from a single sample in a study of tumor-infiltrating lymphocytes in primary liver carcinoma. Unsorted whole blood served as the source of blood RNA, and germline DNA was extracted as well. TCR beta cDNA came from roughly 0.45 ug total RNA, primed with a constant-region primer. Sequencing libraries for TCR beta derived from three nested multiplex PCR rounds that used slightly modified ARM-PCR. Both of the initial two PCR rounds ran for about 11 cycles and employed TRBV1-TRBV30 forward primers alongside a C-beta reverse primer. TCRdb redid the calling of the multiplex PCR reads with MiXCR, one entry per CDR3 protein. The table includes more than 150,000 distinct CDR3 sequences, less than 65% detected once. Sequenced: peripheral blood. These receptors all come from a middle-aged man with primary liver carcinoma and hepatitis B virus infection.

The genes are TRBV18 and TRBJ1-5; a weak D match, TRBD1 (6 bases). CDR3 length equals 16 residues. CDR1 and CDR2 from the germline V gene are KGHSH and LQKENI. V was pared by 4 bases and J by 5 bases, with 18 bases between. The CDR3 sequence is CASSLYGGRGDQPQHF. The CDR3 nucleotides are TGTGCCAGCTCACTCTACGGGGGCCGTGGGGATCAGCCCCAGCATTTT. Complete variable domain (other parts from reference TRBV18 and TRBJ1-5): NAGVMQNPRHLVRRRGQEARLRCSPMKGHSHVYWYRQLPEEGLKFMVYLQKENIIDESGMPKERFSAEFPKEGPSILRIQQVVRGDSAAYFCASSLYGGRGDQPQHFGDGTRLSIL.

The rearrangement links TRBV6-5 to TRBJ2-6; no reliable D call. This CDR3 comprises 17 residues. Trimming stripped 5 bases from V and 2 bases from J, with 16 bases between. The germline V gene has CDR1 MNHEY and CDR2 SVGAGI. CDR3 bases: TGTGCCAGCAGTCAGAAGCCAACATTCACTGGGGCCAACGTCCTGACTTTC. Translating gives CASSQKPTFTGANVLTF.

Concerning this clonotype: One end of the junction is discordant with germline, which a read error may explain. The genes are TRBV4-1 and TRBJ1-5; D is uncertain. This CDR3 has 14 residues. Germline V gene lookup returns CDR1 MGHRA and CDR2 YSYEKL. CDR3 sequence reads: CASSLHDSNKPQHF. The CDR3, as DNA: TGCGCCAGCAGCCTTCATGATAGCAATAAGCCCCAGCATTTT.

This clonotype was found a few times. The genes are TRBV6-6 and TRBJ2-7; 11 nucleotides agree with TRBD2. The CDR3 spans 13 residues. Germline V gene lookup returns CDR1 MNHNY and CDR2 SVGAGI (reference sequence). Losses at the gene ends were 11 bases for V and 2 bases for J; bases not matched to a gene: 5. Here the CDR3 DNA reads TGTGCCGCCAAGACTAGCGGGACCTACGAGCAGTACTTC. Translated: CAAKTSGTYEQYF.

In regard to this clonotype: One junction end disagrees with the germline gene, perhaps due to a read error. The V gene is TRBV6-5, the J gene TRBJ2-7, with a possible D match to TRBD2 (5 bases). From germline, CDR1 is MNHEY and CDR2 SVGAGI. This CDR3 spans 13 amino acids. The DNA of the CDR3 is TGTGCCAGGAGTTACAGCGGTGGCGACGAGCAGCACTTC. It encodes CARSYSGGDEQHF.

On this clonotype: One base away lies a much larger clone, so this may be a sequencing read error. V and J are TRBV11-2 and TRBJ2-7; D gene ambiguous. The CDR3 contains 16 residues. V was trimmed by 0 bases and J by 0 bases, leaving 12 bases between them. Per germline, CDR1 SGHAT and CDR2 FQNNGV. The CDR3 sequence is CASSLDFGVSSYEQYF. The CDR3 nucleotides read TGTGCCAGCAGCTTAGATTTTGGCGTGAGCTCCTACGAGCAGTACTTC.

Notes on this clonotype: Sequence at one end of the junction differs from germline and may be a read error. The gene calls are TRBV6-1 and TRBJ1-3; D uncertain. Germline loops: CDR1 MNHNS, CDR2 SASEGT. CDR3 length: 15 amino acids. The CDR3 loop is CANSEAGGQRNTIYF. CDR3 coding DNA: TGTGCCAACAGTGAAGCCGGCGGGCAAAGAAACACCATATATTTT.

Regarding this clonotype: One junction end does not reproduce the germline sequence, and a read error may be involved. V gene TRBV14 combines with J gene TRBJ1-1; D not certain. Germline V CDR1 and CDR2: SGHDN, FVKESK. The CDR3 covers 16 residues. The CDR3 loop is CARSQTGRRLNTEAYF. The CDR3 DNA sequence: TGTGCCCGCAGCCAAACCGGACGGAGACTGAACACTGAAGCTTACTTT.

As to this clonotype: Compared with germline, one end of the junction differs, possibly owing to a read error. V and J are TRBV4-2 and TRBJ1-5, with D perhaps TRBD1 (5 bases). The CDR3 sequence is 15 residues long. The V gene's germline CDR1 is LGHNA and CDR2 YNFKEQ. In DNA form, the CDR3 reads TGTGCCAGCAGCCAGACTGGGGCTAGCAATCAGCCCCAGCATTTC. This codes for CASSQTGASNQPQHF.

This clonotype was observed many times. The chain uses TRBV11-2 and TRBJ2-2; possible D gene TRBD1, 5 bases. Germline V CDR1 and CDR2: SGHAT, FQNNGV. The CDR3 extends over 16 amino acids. Trimming pared 3 bases from V and 7 bases from J, leaving 18 bases between. The CDR3 spells CASSFTQGPYGGELFF. DNA for the CDR3: TGTGCCAGCAGCTTTACTCAGGGCCCCTACGGCGGGGAGCTGTTTTTT.

The rearrangement links TRBV12-3 or TRBV12-4 to TRBJ1-1; tentatively, D is TRBD1 (5 bases). The CDR3 has 13 amino acids. Trimming took 6 bases from V and 3 from J, leaving 11 bases between them. The CDR3 spells CASRDRGDTEAFF. The DNA for the CDR3 is TGTGCCAGCAGAGATCGGGGGGACACTGAAGCTTTCTTT.

Comments on this clonotype: This may arise from a read error, as a much more abundant clone is one base away. The chain has TRBV6-5 and TRBJ2-7; either TRBD1 or TRBD2 may supply D (5 bases each). Germline CDR1 and CDR2: MNHEY and SVGAGI. V was trimmed by 5 bases and J by 5 bases, leaving 10 bases between them. The length of the CDR3 is 12 residues. The CDR3 DNA reads as TGTGCCAGCAGTCCGGGGCCCGACGAGCAGTACTTC. Its protein product is CASSPGPDEQYF.

This clonotype was counted at least ten times. The V and J genes are TRBV29-1 and TRBJ1-3, with D uncertain. The CDR3 loop spans 12 amino acids. Trimming shortened V by 4 bases and J by 1 base, and 5 bases separated the two germline ends. Per germline, CDR1 SQVTM and CDR2 ANQGSEA. Written as DNA, the CDR3 is TGCAGCGTTGGAGAATCTGGAAACACCATATATTTT. Translated: CSVGESGNTIYF.

This chain links TRBV7-8 with TRBJ1-5; maybe TRBD1 (5 bases). The germline CDR1 and CDR2 sequences are SGHVS and FQNEAQ. Trimming pared 5 bases from V and 4 bases from J, leaving 12 bases between. The CDR3 is 14 residues long. CDR3 in amino acids: CASSRDSSNQPQHF. CDR3 nucleotides: TGTGCCAGCAGCCGAGACAGTAGTAATCAGCCCCAGCATTTT.

As concerns this clonotype: This may be a read error: a much more frequent sequence differs by one nucleotide. The chain joins TRBV29-1 to TRBJ2-5; 7 bases fit TRBD1. The CDR3 spans 12 residues. Germline loops: CDR1 SQVTM, CDR2 ANQGSEA. V shed 7 bases and J 8 bases; nucleotides not matched to a gene: 10. CDR3 DNA: TGCAGCGCGAGAGGGGGCTCCGATACCCAGTACTTC. As protein: CSARGGSDTQYF.

The gene calls are TRBV6-6 and TRBJ2-3; 7 nucleotides agree with TRBD2. The germline gives CDR1 MNHNY, CDR2 SVGAGI (reference sequence). V was pared by 1 base and J by 0 bases, with 1 base of the junction left unmatched. This CDR3 region has 15 residues. CDR3 in amino acids: CASSYLGGSTDTQYF. The CDR3 coding sequence is TGTGCCAGCAGTTACTTGGGGGGGAGCACAGATACGCAGTATTTT.

To note about this clonotype: A much larger clone differs from this one at a single base, so this may be a read error. The rearrangement joins TRBV6-5 to TRBJ1-3; a possible D gene is TRBD1 (5 bases). The CDR3 has 13 residues. Germline loops: CDR1 MNHEY, CDR2 SVGAGI. CDR3 bases: TGTGCCAGCCGGGGGAGCTCTCGAAACACCATATATTTT. It encodes CASRGSSRNTIYF.

This clonotype was counted a few times. This clone may be a read error of a much larger clone one base away. The genes are TRBV11-2 and TRBJ2-1; tentatively, D is TRBD2 (7 bases). The CDR3 covers 14 residues. CDR1 SGHAT and CDR2 FQNNGV come from the germline V gene. CDR3 protein: CASSSLRGGDEQSF. The CDR3 region has the DNA TGTGCCAGCAGCTCCCTTAGGGGGGGCGATGAGCAGTCCTTC. Looking up the rest from reference TRBV11-2 and TRBJ2-1 gives the full variable domain: EAGVAQSPRYKIIEKRQSVAFWCNPISGHATLYWYQQILGQGPKLLIQFQNNGVVDDSQLPKDRFSAERLKGVDSTLKIQPAKLEDSAVYLCASSSLRGGDEQSFGPGTRLTVL.

The chain recombines TRBV29-1 with TRBJ2-5, with TRBD1 matching over 7 bases. The V gene's germline CDR1 is SQVTM and CDR2 ANQGSEA. The J segment lost 2 bases and the V segment lost 4 bases, leaving 10 bases of the junction unmatched. The CDR3 consists of 15 residues. The CDR3 DNA sequence: TGCAGCGTTGTAGAGGGGACAGCGTGGCAAGAGACCCAGTACTTC. Translating it yields CSVVEGTAWQETQYF.

This chain connects TRBV29-1 to TRBJ2-7, with TRBD2 identical over 9 bases. The germline CDR1 and CDR2 sequences are SQVTM and ANQGSEA. The CDR3 spans 14 residues. The J segment lost 7 bases and the V segment lost 4 bases, leaving 11 bases of the junction unmatched. CDR3 sequence reads: CSVVLAGLSGEQYF. CDR3 nucleotide sequence: TGCAGCGTTGTTCTAGCGGGATTGTCGGGGGAGCAGTACTTC.

About this clonotype: At one end, the junction sequence differs from germline, possibly due to a read error. J is TRBJ2-7 and V is TRBV4-1; 12 bases align to TRBD2. Germline lookup yields CDR1 MGHRA and CDR2 YSYEKL. CDR3 length: 17 residues. CDR3 nucleotides: TGCGCCAGGAGCCCACCTTCTCTAGCGGGAGGGCCAAACGAGCAGTACTTC. As protein: CARSPPSLAGGPNEQYF.

As to this clonotype: An end of the junction does not agree with germline; a read error may underlie this. V is TRBV6-5 and J is TRBJ2-1, with TRBD2 matching 8 bases. In germline, CDR1 is MNHEY, CDR2 SVGAGI. The CDR3 is 11 residues long. The CDR3 DNA reads as TGTGTCAGCGGGAGCGGGGGTGAGCAGTTCTTC. Its protein is CVSGSGGEQFF.

This chain uses TRBV6-6 with TRBJ1-1; TRBD1 agrees at 12 bases. The ends lost 2 bases at V and 5 bases at J; junction bases unmatched: 6. The CDR3 has 16 amino acids. Looked up from germline, CDR1 is MNHNY and CDR2 is SVGAGI (reference sequence). In nucleotides, the CDR3 is TGTGCCAGCAGTTACGGAGGGACAGGGGGCAATACTGAAGCTTTCTTT. Translated, it gives CASSYGGTGGNTEAFF.